The 26 T cell receptor beta chains given below trace back to one sample, sequenced in a study of T-cell memory formation after mild COVID-19. Using its own MiXCR run on the 5' RACE reads, TCRdb lists one record per CDR3 protein. The profile shows 300,000 to 400,000 distinct CDR3 sequences, around 28% of them singletons. The sample taken for sequencing was PBMCs or a T cell subset sorted from them (not recorded which). These receptors were collected from an adult woman who had mild COVID-19 (a few samples of this study predate the infection). Cell type and time point are not known.

The table lists this clonotype with a few counts. The DNA of the CDR3 is TGTGCCAGCAGGCGGACAGACAACACTGAAGCTTTCTTT. This sequence encodes CASRRTDNTEAFF. The chain couples TRBV3-1 to TRBJ1-1, with D possibly being TRBD1 (6 bases). Trimming cost V 6 bases and J 2 bases, with 10 bases left between them. Per the germline V gene, CDR1 is LGHDT and CDR2 is YNNKEL (reference sequence). The CDR3 contains 13 residues.

This chain connects TRBV5-1 to TRBJ2-7; tentative D call: TRBD1 (6 bases). There are 14 residues in the CDR3. V lost 2 bases, J lost 7 bases, and 16 bases lay in between. Germline CDR1 and CDR2: SGHRS and YFSETQ. Here the CDR3 DNA reads TGCGCCAGCAGCTTTGACGGCACAGGGCGGGAGCAGTACTTC. Its protein is CASSFDGTGREQYF.

The chain uses TRBV18 and TRBJ2-5; D gene ambiguous. The ends were cut back, 2 bases at V and 5 bases at J, with 6 bases in the middle. This CDR3 comprises 12 residues. Germline V gene data show CDR1 as KGHSH and CDR2 as LQKENI. The CDR3 DNA sequence: TGTGCCAGCTCACCATCGTCGGAGACCCAGTACTTC. It yields the protein CASSPSSETQYF.

This clonotype appeared a few times. The chain has TRBV7-9 and TRBJ2-1; D gene ambiguous. V dropped 1 base and J dropped 6 bases, with 4 bases sitting between them. The CDR3 extends over 12 amino acids. Germline assignment: CDR1 SEHNR and CDR2 FQNEAQ (reference sequence). CDR3 amino acids: CASSLVINEQFF. The CDR3 bases are TGTGCCAGCAGCTTAGTTATCAATGAGCAGTTCTTC.

The J gene is TRBJ2-1, the V gene TRBV20-1, with 7 nucleotides matching TRBD1. The CDR3 covers 14 residues. Germline loops: CDR1 DFQATT, CDR2 SNEGSKA (reference sequence). Germline trimming cut 1 base from V and 3 bases from J; bases unmatched to any gene: 3. The CDR3 DNA reads as TGCAGTGCTAGAGCCACAGGGGTCTACAATGAGCAGTTCTTC. Residues: CSARATGVYNEQFF.

The genes are TRBV20-1 and TRBJ2-5, with D perhaps given as TRBD1 or TRBD2 (6 bases each). Per the germline V gene, CDR1 is DFQATT and CDR2 is SNEGSKA (reference sequence). V was trimmed by 3 bases and J by 5 bases, leaving 16 bases between them. The CDR3 is made up of 14 amino acids. The CDR3 loop is CSASRHGGQETQYF. The CDR3 DNA reads as TGCAGTGCTAGTCGCCATGGGGGGCAGGAGACCCAGTACTTC.

V is TRBV7-6 and J is TRBJ2-7, with a tentative D call TRBD2 (6 bases). V shed 5 bases and J shed 7 bases, with 21 bases lying between them. Germline CDR1 is SGHVS and CDR2 is FNYEAQ. This CDR3 has 15 residues. The chain's CDR3 is CASSPIPGFAGEQYF. CDR3 bases: TGTGCCAGCAGCCCGATCCCGGGATTTGCGGGGGAGCAGTACTTC.

This clonotype appeared a few times. The chain carries TRBV4-1 and TRBJ1-2; D might be TRBD1 (6 bases). This CDR3 has 15 amino acids. CDR1 MGHRA and CDR2 YSYEKL come from the germline V gene. V lost 0 bases to trimming and J lost 7 bases, with 15 bases between them. The CDR3 spells CASSQDLGGASGYTF. CDR3 bases: TGCGCCAGCAGCCAAGATTTGGGGGGCGCTTCTGGCTACACCTTC.

About this clonotype: Its ends do not fully match the called genes, so a read error is possible. CDR3 in DNA: TGTGCCAGCACTTTCGACAGCACTCAGCCCCAGCATTTT. It translates to CASTFDSTQPQHF. The chain uses TRBV12-3 or TRBV12-4 and TRBJ1-5; a weak D match, TRBD1 (5 bases). CDR3 length: 13 residues.

The chain joins TRBV7-3 to TRBJ2-2, with D perhaps TRBD1 (5 bases). The CDR3 sequence is 15 residues long. Looked up from germline, CDR1 is SGHTA and CDR2 is FQGTGA. V was cut by 3 bases and J by 4 bases, with 12 bases left in between. CDR3 sequence: CASSFRQGSTGELFF. The CDR3, as DNA: TGTGCCAGCAGCTTCAGGCAGGGAAGCACCGGGGAGCTGTTTTTT.

The J gene is TRBJ2-7, the V gene TRBV6-2 or TRBV6-3; 8 nucleotides agree with TRBD2. The CDR3 is 15 residues long. Germline CDR1 MNHEY, CDR2 SVGEGT. Trimming at V came to 5 bases and at J to 3 bases, leaving 9 bases not matched to a gene. CDR3 sequence (DNA): TGTGCCAGCAGTACCCTCCAAGCGGGAGACTACGAGCAGTACTTC. It is translated as CASSTLQAGDYEQYF.

This clonotype has a handful of counts. The chain couples TRBV7-6 to TRBJ2-1, with D possibly being TRBD1 (5 bases). V was cut by 1 base and J by 7 bases, with 14 bases left in between. The CDR3 runs 15 residues. Per the germline V gene, CDR1 is SGHVS and CDR2 is FNYEAQ. CDR3 bases: TGTGCCAGCAGCTTAGGGATGGGGCTGACGAATGAGCAGTTCTTC. Its translation is CASSLGMGLTNEQFF. The full variable domain, its missing parts supplied by reference TRBV7-6 and TRBJ2-1, is GAGVSQSPRYKVTKRGQDVALRCDPISGHVSLYWYRQALGQGPEFLTYFNYEAQQDKSGLPNDRFSAERPEGSISTLTIQRTEQRDSAMYRCASSLGMGLTNEQFFGPGTRLTVL.

This clonotype has a handful of counts. The chain links TRBV6-6 to TRBJ1-4; D is possibly TRBD1 (6 bases). V lost 5 bases to trimming and J lost 7 bases, with 17 bases between them. The length of the CDR3 is 15 residues. Looked up from germline, CDR1 is MNHNY and CDR2 is SVGAGI (reference sequence). This chain's CDR3 is CASSERQEAPEKLFF. CDR3 in DNA: TGTGCCAGCAGTGAAAGACAGGAAGCCCCTGAAAAACTGTTTTTT.

The V gene is TRBV5-1, the J gene TRBJ1-1; the D is unclear. The CDR3 covers 14 residues. The V and J ends lost 0 bases and 7 bases respectively, with 13 bases between them. Germline CDR1 and CDR2: SGHRS and YFSETQ. The CDR3 protein is CASSLDRADREAFF. The CDR3 nucleotides read TGCGCCAGCAGCTTGGATAGGGCGGACCGTGAAGCTTTCTTT.

The V call is TRBV11-1, the J call TRBJ2-1, with D tentatively TRBD1 or TRBD2 (6 bases each). Trimming took 5 bases from V and 7 from J, leaving 18 bases between them. CDR3 length: 15 residues. Germline CDR1 is SGHAT and CDR2 is FQDESV (reference sequence). The CDR3: CASSQELGGLNEQFF. As DNA, the CDR3 is TGTGCCAGCAGCCAAGAGCTGGGGGGCCTGAATGAGCAGTTCTTC.

There are a few counts of this clonotype. This sequence joins TRBV2 and TRBJ2-7; tentatively, D is TRBD1 (6 bases). V lost 3 bases to trimming and J lost 3 bases, with 9 bases between them. CDR1 SNHLY and CDR2 FYNNEI come from the germline V gene. CDR3 length: 13 amino acids. In nucleotides, the CDR3 is TGTGCCAGCAGTGACCAAGGGGGCTACGAGCAGTACTTC. Its protein is CASSDQGGYEQYF.

The rearrangement joins TRBV6-5 to TRBJ1-2, with D hard to call. This CDR3 has 16 amino acids. Germline assignment: CDR1 MNHEY and CDR2 SVGAGI. Between the trimmed V and J ends, which lost 5 bases and 5 bases, there was a span of 21 bases. Written as DNA, the CDR3 is TGTGCCAGCAGTCCCCCCGGTGGCTCCCGTGCTTATGGCTACACCTTC. Translating gives CASSPPGGSRAYGYTF.

The V call is TRBV11-2, the J call TRBJ2-2, with 7 bases that match TRBD1. The CDR3 totals 16 residues. Germline V CDR1 and CDR2: SGHAT, FQNNGV. V shed 5 bases and J 2 bases; nucleotides not matched to a gene: 8. CDR3 nucleotides: TGTGCCAGCAGCCCGAGGGCAGGGGGAAACACCGGGGAGCTGTTTTTT. This codes for CASSPRAGGNTGELFF.

The chain employs TRBV5-1 and TRBJ1-1, with D possibly matching TRBD1 (5 bases). The CDR3 loop spans 14 amino acids. Germline-derived CDR1 and CDR2 are SGHRS and YFSETQ. V dropped 4 bases and J dropped 1 base, with 11 bases sitting between them. CDR3: CASSGGPRNTEAFF. DNA of the CDR3: TGCGCCAGCAGCGGGGGACCGCGGAACACTGAAGCTTTCTTT.

This clonotype was picked up a small number of times. The J gene is TRBJ2-2, the V gene TRBV7-9; D unresolved. V gave up 1 base and J gave up 5 bases, with 11 bases separating them. Germline CDR1 reads SEHNR; CDR2 reads FQNEAQ (reference sequence). CDR3 size: 15 residues. Here the CDR3 DNA reads TGTGCCAGCAGCTTAGTCGGTTCCCGGACCGGGGAGCTGTTTTTT. Translated, it gives CASSLVGSRTGELFF.

The rearrangement links TRBV5-1 to TRBJ1-4; D ambiguous. The CDR3 has 14 residues. Trimming left V 3 bases short and J 5 bases short, with 11 bases between. From germline, CDR1 is SGHRS and CDR2 YFSETQ. As DNA, the CDR3 is TGCGCCAGCAGCTGGCTTGGAGGCAATGAAAAACTGTTTTTT. Its translation: CASSWLGGNEKLFF. Filled out from reference TRBV5-1 and TRBJ1-4, the complete variable domain reads KAGVTQTPRYLIKTRGQQVTLSCSPISGHRSVSWYQQTPGQGLQFLFEYFSETQRNKGNFPGRFSGRQFSNSRSEMNVSTLELGDSALYLCASSWLGGNEKLFFGSGTQLSVL.

This clonotype has only one observation. This sequence joins TRBV3-1 and TRBJ1-1; perhaps TRBD1 as D (6 bases). Trimming took 2 bases from V and 2 from J, leaving 9 bases between them. The CDR3 covers 14 residues. Germline values: CDR1 LGHDT, CDR2 YNNKEL (reference sequence). The CDR3 spells CASSQLGANTEAFF. The CDR3, as DNA: TGTGCCAGCAGCCAATTGGGGGCTAACACTGAAGCTTTCTTT.

This clonotype was seen only a few times. The chain is built from TRBV27 and TRBJ2-1, with TRBD2 matching over 11 bases. J lost 5 bases, V lost 7 bases, and 7 bases had no gene match. CDR3 size: 15 residues. Germline V CDR1 and CDR2: MNHEY, SMNVEV (reference sequence). The CDR3 bases are TGTGCCAGCACCTACGGGACTAGCGGAAACAATGAGCAGTTCTTC. Residues: CASTYGTSGNNEQFF.

The chain recombines TRBV7-8 with TRBJ2-3; 9 nucleotides match TRBD2. CDR3 length: 19 residues. V lost 5 bases and J lost 0; bases outside the gene matches: 15. Germline lookup yields CDR1 SGHVS and CDR2 FQNEAQ. The CDR3 DNA is TGTGCCAGCAGCACCCGCACGCATAGCGGGAGAAGTAGCACAGATACGCAGTATTTT. The encoded protein is CASSTRTHSGRSSTDTQYF.

The genes are TRBV20-1 and TRBJ2-7; TRBD1 matches 10 bases. V lost 3 bases to trimming and J lost 4 bases; unmatched junction nucleotides: 6. Germline CDR1 DFQATT, CDR2 SNEGSKA (reference sequence). This CDR3 is 14 amino acids long. In nucleotides, the CDR3 is TGCAGTGCTAGGCCGGGACAGGGGATTTACGAGCAGTACTTC. Protein sequence: CSARPGQGIYEQYF.

This clonotype has a handful of counts. The rearrangement joins TRBV4-1 to TRBJ1-5; D possibly corresponds to TRBD1 (5 bases). This CDR3 comprises 16 residues. V was clipped by 3 bases and J by 6 bases, with 18 bases between them. In germline, CDR1 is MGHRA, CDR2 YSYEKL. The CDR3 spells CASSQTELRGVQPQHF. For the CDR3, the DNA is TGCGCCAGCAGCCAGACAGAATTACGAGGGGTTCAGCCCCAGCATTTT.